Each of the 9 T cell receptor beta chains below was sequenced from the same sample in a study of blood T cells in healthy people across ages. Sample-barcoded 5' priming and a J-beta primer mix drove a second PCR of 7 to 11 cycles. MiXCR was run by TCRdb on the 5' RACE reads, yielding one entry per CDR3 protein. In the table there are 950,000 to 1,200,000 distinct CDR3 sequences, roughly two fifths of which are singletons. Specimen: blood. The receptors originated from a man younger than 35 in good health.

There are a few counts of this clonotype. The J gene is TRBJ2-6, the V gene TRBV6-2 or TRBV6-3; no reliable D call. The CDR3 spans 15 residues. Germline CDR1 and CDR2: MNHEY and SVGEGT. Deletions cut 5 bases from V and 4 bases from J, with 12 bases between. The CDR3 reads CASSGGARGANVLTF. The CDR3 bases are TGTGCCAGCAGTGGTGGAGCGCGCGGGGCCAACGTCCTGACTTTC.

This chain uses TRBV4-3 with TRBJ1-5; no reliable D call. The CDR3 runs 14 residues. V was pared by 2 bases and J by 2 bases, with 7 bases between. The germline CDR1 and CDR2 sequences are LGHNA and YSLEER. CDR3 in amino acids: CASSQQRGNQPQHF. DNA of the CDR3: TGCGCCAGCAGCCAACAGAGAGGCAATCAGCCCCAGCATTTT.

This sequence joins TRBV5-1 and TRBJ1-6; 8 bases line up with TRBD1. Germline V gene sequence: CDR1 SGHRS, CDR2 YFSETQ. V trimming: 4 bases; J trimming: 10 bases; junction bases outside the gene matches: 4. The CDR3 contains 13 residues. CDR3 DNA: TGCGCCAGCAGCCCGGACAGGGTCTCACCCCTCCACTTT. This encodes CASSPDRVSPLHF.

This clonotype was picked up many times. The V gene is TRBV12-3 or TRBV12-4, the J gene TRBJ1-1, with TRBD1 identical over 7 bases. This CDR3 has 16 residues. The V and J ends lost 3 bases and 0 bases, in that order; junction bases with no gene match: 7. CDR3 in amino acids: CASSFGQERMNTEAFF. CDR3 nucleotide sequence: TGTGCCAGCAGTTTTGGACAGGAACGGATGAACACTGAAGCTTTCTTT.

The chain uses TRBV5-1 and TRBJ2-1; weak D call: TRBD1 (6 bases). Gene TRBJ2-7 matches the end of the DNA better, so the J call may be wrong. The CDR3 contains 14 residues. Germline V gives CDR1 SGHRS, CDR2 YFSETQ. The CDR3, as DNA: TGCGCCAGCAGCTTACAGGGCGTCTACAATGAGCAGTACTTC. Translating gives CASSLQGVYNEQYF.

There are a few counts of this clonotype. The rearrangement links TRBV3-1 to TRBJ1-6; possibly TRBD1 for D (5 bases). The ends were cut back, 1 base at V and 0 bases at J, with 7 bases in the middle. This CDR3 is 16 amino acids long. Germline V gene lookup returns CDR1 LGHDT and CDR2 YNNKEL (reference sequence). CDR3 in DNA: TGTGCCAGCAGCCAAGCAGGGAGCTCCTATAATTCACCCCTCCACTTT. Residues: CASSQAGSSYNSPLHF.

This clonotype was observed a handful of times. CDR3 sequence: CSARDSREPLDYGYTF. The CDR3 nucleotides are TGCAGTGCTAGAGATTCTAGGGAGCCGCTGGACTATGGCTACACCTTC. The chain is built from TRBV20-1 and TRBJ1-2; no reliable D call. The CDR3 length is 16 residues. In germline, CDR1 is DFQATT, CDR2 SNEGSKA (reference sequence). Trimming stripped 0 bases from V and 3 bases from J, with 17 bases between.

Ten or more counts support this clonotype. The V gene is TRBV12-3 or TRBV12-4, the J gene TRBJ1-5; 7 bases agree with TRBD1. CDR3 length: 15 residues. V was clipped by 8 bases and J by 2 bases; unmatched bases: 9. CDR3 nucleotide sequence: TGTGCCAGCGGAGAACAGGGGATTGGCAATCAGCCCCAGCATTTT. Amino acid sequence: CASGEQGIGNQPQHF.

The DNA for the CDR3 is TGCAGTGCTACAGACGGGGCCATAAGACAGCCCCAGCATTTT. Amino acids: CSATDGAIRQPQHF. The chain employs TRBV20-1 and TRBJ1-5; D perhaps matches TRBD1 (5 bases). Germline V lookup: CDR1 DFQATT, CDR2 SNEGSKA (reference sequence). Trimming cost V 4 bases and J 7 bases, with 17 bases left between them. The CDR3 spans 14 residues.